Below are 20 T cell receptor beta chains sequenced from a single sample in a study of human T cells and chemical hapten exposure. Time point given: patch test 1, 2 weeks after DPC sensitization. Regarding treatment: therapeutic diphenylcyclopropenone sensitization with weekly scalp DPC. In TCRdb, the RACE reads were re-called with MiXCR into one record per CDR3 protein. The sample records around 380,000 distinct CDR3 sequences, around 4.8% being singletons. The sequencing here drew on whole blood, taken in connection with sensitization to the hapten diphenylcyclopropenone (DPC). These receptors all stem from a woman between 45 and 65 years old with alopecia areata. Some clones in this sample may be carry-over from other donors' samples.

The chain joins TRBV9 to TRBJ1-2; TRBD1 is a possible D gene (6 bases). Trimming shortened V by 4 bases and J by 4 bases, and 20 bases separated the two germline ends. The CDR3 runs to 16 residues. Germline V gives CDR1 SGDLS, CDR2 YYNGEE. As DNA, the CDR3 is TGTGCCAGCAGCAGGCTAACCGGGACAAATCTCTATGGCTACACCTTC. Protein product: CASSRLTGTNLYGYTF.

This clonotype was seen many times. The chain combines TRBV12-3 or TRBV12-4 with TRBJ2-3; the match to TRBD1 covers 7 bases. V lost 6 bases, J lost 2 bases, and 11 bases stayed unmatched. CDR3 length equals 16 residues. The CDR3 DNA follows: TGTGCCAGCAGGACGTTCAACAGGGGCCACACAGATACGCAGTATTTT. This encodes CASRTFNRGHTDTQYF.

This clonotype occurred a few times. The chain has TRBV20-1 and TRBJ1-5; D might be TRBD1 (6 bases). V lost 0 bases, J lost 5 bases, and 14 bases lay in between. The CDR3 is 15 residues long. Germline CDR1 DFQATT, CDR2 SNEGSKA (reference sequence). CDR3 in DNA: TGCAGTGCTAGAGATGTAAAGGGGGGGGATCAGCCCCAGCATTTT. This gives the protein CSARDVKGGDQPQHF.

This clonotype was seen at least ten times. The chain recombines TRBV5-6 with TRBJ1-5; 7 nucleotides match TRBD1. CDR1 and CDR2 (germline): SGHDT, YYEEEE. J gave up 2 bases and V 1 base, and 6 bases lay outside the gene matches. The CDR3 has 16 residues. Here the CDR3 DNA reads TGTGCCAGCAGCTTGAAGGGAGGGGGCGGCAATCAGCCCCAGCATTTT. Translating it yields CASSLKGGGGNQPQHF.

This clonotype was recorded at least ten times. The chain recombines TRBV15 with TRBJ2-3, with D hard to call. Germline CDR1 LNHNV, CDR2 YYDKDF (reference sequence). Trimming stripped 0 bases from V and 5 bases from J, with 9 bases between. The CDR3 consists of 14 residues. Written as DNA, the CDR3 is TGTGCCACCAGCAGAGACCTGAAGGGAGATACGCAGTATTTT. Residues: CATSRDLKGDTQYF.

This clonotype was picked up many times. The chain links TRBV6-2 or TRBV6-3 to TRBJ2-7; 7 nucleotides match TRBD1. This CDR3 is 16 amino acids long. The V gene's germline CDR1 is MNHEY and CDR2 SVGEGT. The V and J ends lost 2 bases and 1 base, in that order; junction bases with no gene match: 8. CDR3 bases: TGTGCCAGCAGTTACGCGGTTGGGACAGTGTCCTACGAGCAGTACTTC. Its translation is CASSYAVGTVSYEQYF.

This clonotype was counted ten times or more. V and J are TRBV11-3 and TRBJ2-4; D is ambiguous. The CDR3 spans 12 residues. The V and J ends lost 1 base and 8 bases respectively, with 6 bases between them. Germline assignment: CDR1 SGHNT and CDR2 YENEEA. The CDR3 region has the DNA TGTGCCAGCAGCTTAGGCGCGGACATTCAGTACTTC. Residues: CASSLGADIQYF.

There are a few counts of this clonotype. The chain has TRBV6-5 and TRBJ2-5; TRBD2 aligns across 8 bases. Germline lookup yields CDR1 MNHEY and CDR2 SVGAGI. V lost 5 bases to trimming and J lost 5 bases; unmatched junction nucleotides: 7. CDR3 length: 14 amino acids. The CDR3 loop reads CASSGRGGLETQYF. CDR3 in DNA: TGTGCCAGCAGTGGTCGGGGGGGCCTCGAGACCCAGTACTTC.

This clonotype was found many times. This chain connects TRBV21-1 to TRBJ1-1; the listed D gene, TRBD1, was not tested against the DNA. TRBV21-1 is termed a pseudogene. This CDR3 spans 18 amino acids. The CDR3 region is CASSKVPSEKTPGGDAFF. CDR3 in DNA: TGTGCCAGCAGCAAAGTTCCGTCTGAAAAAACCCCAGGGGGTGATGCTTTCTTT.

The table lists this clonotype with many counts. The gene calls are TRBV6-6 and TRBJ2-1; D not certain. From germline, CDR1 is MNHNY and CDR2 SVGAGI (reference sequence). The CDR3 extends over 13 amino acids. The V gene lost 4 bases and the J gene lost 5 bases, with 9 bases spanning the gap. The CDR3 nucleotides are TGTGCCAGCAGTTGGAGACCCGACAATGAGCAGTTCTTC. The encoded protein is CASSWRPDNEQFF.

This clonotype was seen a few times. V gene TRBV20-1 combines with J gene TRBJ2-7; D gene uncertain. V was shortened by 6 bases and J by 2 bases, with 11 bases between the two germline ends. Per the germline V gene, CDR1 is DFQATT and CDR2 is SNEGSKA (reference sequence). The CDR3 has 12 amino acids. CDR3 in amino acids: CSAPVGPYEQYF. The CDR3 DNA reads TGCAGTGCACCAGTGGGCCCCTACGAGCAGTACTTC.

V gene TRBV3-1 combines with J gene TRBJ2-5, with TRBD1 matching over 8 bases. V shed 4 bases and J 5 bases; nucleotides not matched to a gene: 9. Germline V CDR1 and CDR2: LGHDT, YNNKEL (reference sequence). This CDR3 region has 15 residues. Here the CDR3 DNA reads TGTGCCAGCAGCCCCCACTTGGACAGGGATGAGACCCAGTACTTC. Translating it yields CASSPHLDRDETQYF.

The chain carries TRBV28 and TRBJ2-7; TRBD2 matches 7 bases. CDR1 and CDR2 from the germline V gene are MDHEN and SYDVKM. There are 16 residues in the CDR3. The trim removed 5 bases at V and 3 bases at J, leaving 13 bases unmatched. The DNA of the CDR3 is TGTGCCAGCAGTCCCCCGGGCCCCGGGAGGAACTACGAGCAGTACTTC. As protein: CASSPPGPGRNYEQYF.

The chain employs TRBV7-6 and TRBJ2-7; TRBD2 is a possible D gene (6 bases). Trimming cost V 1 base and J 3 bases, with 13 bases left between them. CDR1 is SGHVS, CDR2 FNYEAQ, per germline. The CDR3 totals 15 residues. CDR3 protein: CASSLESGEYYEQYF. For the CDR3, the DNA is TGTGCCAGCAGCTTAGAGTCGGGGGAATACTACGAGCAGTACTTC.

This clonotype showed up many times. The chain carries TRBV12-3 or TRBV12-4 and TRBJ2-5; tentatively, D is TRBD1 or TRBD2 (5 bases each). The V and J ends lost 0 bases and 5 bases respectively, with 7 bases between them. The CDR3 covers 13 residues. The CDR3 sequence: CASSLAGGETQYF. The CDR3 DNA is TGTGCCAGCAGTTTAGCTGGGGGTGAGACCCAGTACTTC.

There are many counts of this clonotype. V is TRBV20-1 and J is TRBJ1-1; 7 nucleotides line up with TRBD1. Germline-derived CDR1 and CDR2 are DFQATT and SNEGSKA (reference sequence). There are 13 residues in the CDR3. The J segment lost 4 bases and the V segment lost 4 bases, leaving 6 bases of the junction unmatched. The CDR3 spells CSAIRGGSTEAFF. CDR3 nucleotide sequence: TGCAGTGCTATCAGGGGGGGGTCCACTGAAGCTTTCTTT.

This clonotype was seen many times. The chain links TRBV3-1 to TRBJ2-1; 10 bases are shared with TRBD2. Germline loops: CDR1 LGHDT, CDR2 YNNKEL (reference sequence). With 3 bases clipped from V and 10 bases from J, the junction kept 9 bases outside the gene matches. The CDR3 spans 15 residues. The CDR3 here is CASSQSSGGAREQFF. In DNA, the CDR3 is TGTGCCAGCAGCCAGTCAAGCGGGGGGGCTAGGGAGCAGTTCTTC.

In its sample, this clonotype was seen many times. The V gene is TRBV5-1, the J gene TRBJ2-3; 16 positions agree with TRBD2. There are 21 residues in the CDR3. Germline V gives CDR1 SGHRS, CDR2 YFSETQ. The V gene end was trimmed by 6 bases and the J gene end by 2 bases; junction bases not matched to a gene: 18. The CDR3 region has the DNA TGCGCCAGCAATCCCCCCACGGGACTAGCGGGGGGGAAGCCTTTCACAGATACGCAGTATTTT. This translates into CASNPPTGLAGGKPFTDTQYF.

This clonotype was seen a few times. The chain is built from TRBV4-3 and TRBJ2-1; D gene uncertain. The CDR3 runs to 13 residues. Looked up from germline, CDR1 is LGHNA and CDR2 is YSLEER. With 1 base removed from V and 9 bases from J, the gap between germline ends came to 10 bases. This CDR3 is CASSQVLRSEQFF. CDR3 coding DNA: TGCGCCAGCAGCCAAGTTTTGAGGAGTGAGCAGTTCTTC.

This clonotype occurred many times. The chain uses TRBV6-5 and TRBJ2-7; 10 nucleotides match TRBD2. J gave up 0 bases and V 6 bases, and 5 bases lay outside the gene matches. Germline V gene lookup returns CDR1 MNHEY and CDR2 SVGAGI. CDR3 size: 15 residues. CDR3 in amino acids: CASSPGLATSYEQYF. CDR3 coding DNA: TGTGCCAGCAGCCCGGGACTAGCGACCTCCTACGAGCAGTACTTC.